These 18 T cell receptor beta chains came from one sample sequenced in a study of T cells in Graves' hyperthyroidism and ophthalmopathy (dated by TCRdb to between 2019 and 2020). Libraries came from multiplex PCR. This sample was sequenced with an Illumina HiSeq 2000. Amplification of TCR beta CDR3 regions was carried out from RNA transcripts. A first-round RT-PCR of the TCR CDR3 used the HTBI primer set with the Qiagen OneStep RT-PCR kit. TCRdb took the public reads, trimmed them with fastp at Q25, ran MiXCR for clone calling and kept in-frame beta chains. Rows are combined by CDR3 protein, so each entry shows the most common genes and DNA. Across this sample there are about 160,000 distinct CDR3 sequences, with over 8% seen only once. The ten largest account for roughly a fifth of the sample. The sequenced material came from blood. The source is a woman younger than 35 with Graves' hyperthyroidism that later progressed to Graves' ophthalmopathy.

This clonotype was seen repeatedly, ten times or more. V gene TRBV20-1 combines with J gene TRBJ2-5; D possibly corresponds to TRBD2 (5 bases). Trimming left V 3 bases short and J 5 bases short, with 7 bases between. This CDR3 is built from 11 residues. CDR1 is DFQATT and CDR2 is SNEGSKA in the germline V gene (reference sequence). The CDR3 DNA sequence: TGCAGTGCTAGCGGGGAGGAGACCCAGTACTTC. Translated, it gives CSASGEETQYF.

This clonotype was detected many times. This chain links TRBV14 with TRBJ1-6; no clear D. The germline V gene encodes CDR1 SGHDN and CDR2 FVKESK. CDR3 length: 12 residues. V lost 4 bases and J 9 bases, leaving 7 bases between the germline ends. In DNA, the CDR3 is TGTGCCAGCAGCCGAGTATTTTCACCCCTCCACTTT. It yields the protein CASSRVFSPLHF.

This clonotype was detected ten times or more. This chain connects TRBV7-9 to TRBJ2-7; 7 bases fit TRBD1. Germline CDR1 and CDR2: SEHNR and FQNEAQ (reference sequence). The J segment lost 3 bases and the V segment lost 5 bases, leaving 7 bases of the junction unmatched. The CDR3 sequence is 14 residues long. CDR3 in amino acids: CASSRQGVYYEQYF. CDR3 DNA sequence: TGTGCCAGCAGCCGGCAGGGGGTATACTACGAGCAGTACTTC.

This clonotype was seen at least ten times. CDR3 bases: TGTGCCAGCTCACCGGACGACAGGTCTGGCACTGAAGCTTTCTTT. Residues: CASSPDDRSGTEAFF. The chain employs TRBV18 and TRBJ1-1, with D perhaps TRBD1 (6 bases). Germline CDR1 KGHSH, CDR2 LQKENI. This CDR3 is built from 15 residues. Deletions cut 3 bases from V and 4 bases from J, with 15 bases between.

CDR3: CASSSPAELLAKNIQYF. The CDR3 coding sequence is TGTGCCAGCAGTTCCCCGGCGGAGCTTCTAGCCAAAAACATTCAGTACTTC. This sequence joins TRBV6-2 or TRBV6-3 and TRBJ2-4; the D is unclear. CDR3 size: 17 residues. The germline V gene has CDR1 MNHEY and CDR2 SVGEGT. V shed 4 bases and J shed 0 bases, with 16 bases lying between them.

This clonotype was seen many times. The rearrangement uses TRBV6-1 and TRBJ2-3; D remains ambiguous. Germline loops: CDR1 MNHNS, CDR2 SASEGT. V was trimmed by 0 bases and J by 4 bases, leaving 11 bases between them. The CDR3 extends over 15 amino acids. The CDR3 spells CASSEALVLADTQYF. CDR3 coding DNA: TGTGCCAGCAGTGAAGCGCTAGTGTTGGCAGATACGCAGTATTTT.

In the case of this clonotype: One junction end does not reproduce the germline sequence, and a read error may be involved. This chain connects TRBV7-9 to TRBJ2-1, with 12 nucleotides matching TRBD2. Germline values: CDR1 SEHNR, CDR2 FQNEAQ (reference sequence). The CDR3 is 18 residues long. CDR3 nucleotide sequence: TGTGCCAGCAGCCCAGCAGGGCTAGCGGGGGGGCCTAGCAATGAGCAGCTCTTC. This encodes CASSPAGLAGGPSNEQLF.

The sample holds many counts of this clonotype. The genes are TRBV3-1 and TRBJ1-4; D not resolved. Germline lookup yields CDR1 LGHDT and CDR2 YNNKEL (reference sequence). CDR3 size: 14 residues. V dropped 4 bases and J dropped 8 bases, with 14 bases sitting between them. The CDR3 DNA reads as TGTGCCAGCAGCCCAACCATGGGTGGGGAAAAACTGTTTTTT. As protein: CASSPTMGGEKLFF.

This clonotype has a count of ten or more. The chain has TRBV6-1 and TRBJ2-3; TRBD1 aligns across 8 bases. From germline, CDR1 is MNHNS and CDR2 SASEGT. This CDR3 has 15 residues. The V segment lost 5 bases and the J segment 2 bases; nucleotides outside the gene matches: 6. The CDR3 DNA is TGTGCCAGCAGTTACGGGACAGGCGACACAGATACGCAGTATTTT. This codes for CASSYGTGDTDTQYF.

At least ten counts were recorded for this clonotype. V is TRBV29-1 and J is TRBJ2-1, with 10 bases matching TRBD1. Germline V CDR1 and CDR2: SQVTM, ANQGSEA. This CDR3 spans 16 amino acids. The V segment lost 2 bases and the J segment 1 base; nucleotides outside the gene matches: 5. The CDR3 nucleotides are TGCAGCGTTGAAACCGGGGACAGGGGATCCTACAATGAGCAGTTCTTC. Residues: CSVETGDRGSYNEQFF.

The sample holds many counts of this clonotype. The gene calls are TRBV20-1 and TRBJ2-7; perhaps TRBD2 as D (5 bases). The germline V and J ends were trimmed by 0 bases and 4 bases, with 16 bases remaining between them. CDR1 is DFQATT and CDR2 is SNEGSKA in the germline V gene (reference sequence). The CDR3 covers 15 residues. The CDR3 region has the DNA TGCAGTGCTAGAGATAACGGGCTAGCCCTATACGAGCAGTACTTC. It specifies CSARDNGLALYEQYF.

In its sample, this clonotype was seen many times. The V and J genes are TRBV29-1 and TRBJ1-2; D is unclear. CDR3 size: 14 residues. From germline, CDR1 is SQVTM and CDR2 ANQGSEA. Trimming took off 6 bases at V and 4 bases at J, with 18 bases between the two ends. CDR3 protein: CSVLLVSRPYGYTF. CDR3 nucleotides: TGCAGCGTGCTACTGGTTTCCCGCCCCTATGGCTACACCTTC.

This clonotype was counted between two and nine times. The chain has TRBV5-4 and TRBJ2-5, with a weak D call TRBD2 (7 bases). Trimming cost V 4 bases and J 9 bases, with 25 bases left between them. This CDR3 is 16 amino acids long. Germline V lookup: CDR1 SGHNT, CDR2 YYREEE (reference sequence). The DNA of the CDR3 is TGTGCCAGCAGCCTCATCGGGGGGCCGGGTAAGACGGCCCAGTACTTC. The encoded protein is CASSLIGGPGKTAQYF.

Of note for this clonotype: A read error may produce the germline difference seen at one junction end. J is TRBJ1-1 and V is TRBV11-2; 9 bases match TRBD1. The germline V gene has CDR1 SGHAT and CDR2 FQNNGV. The CDR3 is 19 amino acids. The CDR3, as DNA: TGTGCCAGCAGAACCGACAGGGGGGCTGCCGGGATGATGAACATTGAATCTTTCTTT. Encoded protein: CASRTDRGAAGMMNIESFF.

This clonotype was picked up many times. This chain connects TRBV7-2 to TRBJ2-7; 9 positions agree with TRBD1. Germline V gene sequence: CDR1 SGHTA, CDR2 FQGNSA. The CDR3 has 16 amino acids. Trimming cost V 0 bases and J 4 bases; bases outside gene matches: 7. The DNA for the CDR3 is TGTGCCAGCAGCTTAGCACTTGCGGGACAGGGATACGAGCAGTACTTC. Translating gives CASSLALAGQGYEQYF.

In its sample, this clonotype was seen many times. The chain recombines TRBV7-6 with TRBJ1-3; the D is unclear. The CDR3 totals 16 residues. V gave up 5 bases and J gave up 0 bases, with 14 bases separating them. The V gene's germline CDR1 is SGHVS and CDR2 FNYEAQ. In DNA form, the CDR3 reads TGTGCCAGCAGCAAGCTCCGGGAAGGCTCTGGAAACACCATATATTTT. Translating it yields CASSKLREGSGNTIYF.

The chain recombines TRBV30 with TRBJ2-7, with D possibly TRBD1 on 5 matching bases. This CDR3 is 15 amino acids long. Germline V gene lookup returns CDR1 GTSNPN and CDR2 SVGIG (reference sequence). V was shortened by 0 bases and J by 3 bases, with 15 bases between the two germline ends. CDR3 bases: TGTGCCTGGAGTGTAAAGGGGTTAGTTCACTACGAGCAGTACTTC. It codes for CAWSVKGLVHYEQYF.

This clonotype was recorded many times. This rearrangement joins TRBV7-9 to TRBJ2-5, with unresolved D. CDR1 is SEHNR and CDR2 is FQNEAQ in the germline V gene (reference sequence). Deletions cut 2 bases from V and 4 bases from J, with 11 bases between. The CDR3 length is 14 residues. The CDR3 nucleotides read TGTGCCAGCAGCTTAATGTCCGGAAGAGAGACCCAGTACTTC. Translated: CASSLMSGRETQYF.